The T cell receptor beta chain described here comes from a study of PD-1 blockade in mismatch repair-deficient tumors. Study outcomes and limitations: Tumor-resident clones, often undetectable pretreatment in blood, expanded then contracted after pembrolizumab.

Method: immunoSEQ multiplex PCR; TCRdb's copy keeps in-frame clones and lacks some. The sample has 100,000 to 150,000 clones, 88% seen once. As regards this clone: The antigen is unknown.

PCR or immunohistochemistry showed mismatch repair deficiency in every enrolled patient. The ends were cut back, 4 bases at V and 1 base at J, with 11 bases in the middle. In germline, CDR1 is SEHNR, CDR2 FQNEAQ (reference sequence). This CDR3 spans 15 amino acids. The V call is TRBV7-9, the J call TRBJ2-1; D is unclear. The clonotype was recovered from an adult with mismatch repair-deficient cancer. Here the sequenced sample was peripheral blood, taken approximately 73 weeks after starting pembrolizumab. The CDR3, as DNA: TGTGCCAGCAGCTCCCGGAGTGGGTCCTACAATGAGCAGTTCTTC. It specifies CASSSRSGSYNEQFF. The full variable domain, rest sourced from reference TRBV7-9 and TRBJ2-1, is DTGVSQNPRHKITKRGQNVTFRCDPISEHNRLYWYRQTLGQGPEFLTYFQNEAQLEKSRLLSDRFSAERPKGSFSTLEIQRTEQGDSAMYLCASSSRSGSYNEQFFGPGTRLTVL.